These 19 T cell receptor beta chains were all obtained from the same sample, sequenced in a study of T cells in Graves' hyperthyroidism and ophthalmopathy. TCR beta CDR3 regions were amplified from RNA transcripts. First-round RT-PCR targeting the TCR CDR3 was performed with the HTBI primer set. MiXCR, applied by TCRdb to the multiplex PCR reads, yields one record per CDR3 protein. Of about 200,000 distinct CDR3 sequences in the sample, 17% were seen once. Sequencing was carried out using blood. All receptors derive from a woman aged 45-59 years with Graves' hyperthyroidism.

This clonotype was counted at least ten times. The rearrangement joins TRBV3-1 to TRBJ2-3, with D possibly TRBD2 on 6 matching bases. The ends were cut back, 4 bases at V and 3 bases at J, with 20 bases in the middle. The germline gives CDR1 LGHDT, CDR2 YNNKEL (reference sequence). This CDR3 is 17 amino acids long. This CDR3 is CASSRTLAEWLTDTQYF. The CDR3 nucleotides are TGTGCCAGCAGCCGGACCTTAGCGGAGTGGTTGACAGATACGCAGTATTTT.

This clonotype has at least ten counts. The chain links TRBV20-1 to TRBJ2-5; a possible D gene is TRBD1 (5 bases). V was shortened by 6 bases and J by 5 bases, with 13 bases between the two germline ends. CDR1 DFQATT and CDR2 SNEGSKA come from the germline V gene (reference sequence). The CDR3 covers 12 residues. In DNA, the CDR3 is TGCAGTGCGCCCGACAGTGGGGAGACCCAGTACTTC. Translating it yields CSAPDSGETQYF.

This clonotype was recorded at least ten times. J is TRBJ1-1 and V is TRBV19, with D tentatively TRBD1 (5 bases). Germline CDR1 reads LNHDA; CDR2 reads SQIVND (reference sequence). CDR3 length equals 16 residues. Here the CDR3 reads CATTAVGGGGNTEAFF. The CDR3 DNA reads TGTGCTACGACGGCGGTGGGTGGTGGGGGGAACACTGAAGCTTTCTTT.

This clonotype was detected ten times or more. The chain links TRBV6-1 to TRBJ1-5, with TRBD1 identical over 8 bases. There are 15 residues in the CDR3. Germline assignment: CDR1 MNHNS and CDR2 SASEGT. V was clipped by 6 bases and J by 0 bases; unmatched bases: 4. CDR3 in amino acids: CASSSDRASNQPQHF. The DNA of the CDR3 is TGTGCCAGCAGCTCGGACAGGGCTAGCAATCAGCCCCAGCATTTT.

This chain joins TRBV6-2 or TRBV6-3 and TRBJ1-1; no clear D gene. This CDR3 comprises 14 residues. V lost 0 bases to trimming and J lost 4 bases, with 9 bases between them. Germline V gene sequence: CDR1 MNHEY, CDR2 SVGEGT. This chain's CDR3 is CASSYSMGRTEAFF. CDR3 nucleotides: TGTGCCAGCAGTTACTCGATGGGTCGCACTGAAGCTTTCTTT.

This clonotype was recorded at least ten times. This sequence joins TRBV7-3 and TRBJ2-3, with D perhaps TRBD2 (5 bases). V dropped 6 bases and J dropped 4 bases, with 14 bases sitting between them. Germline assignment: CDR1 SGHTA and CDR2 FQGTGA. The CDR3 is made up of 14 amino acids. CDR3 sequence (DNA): TGTGCCAGCAGTCCTAGCTTCTTGGCAGATACGCAGTATTTT. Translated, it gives CASSPSFLADTQYF.

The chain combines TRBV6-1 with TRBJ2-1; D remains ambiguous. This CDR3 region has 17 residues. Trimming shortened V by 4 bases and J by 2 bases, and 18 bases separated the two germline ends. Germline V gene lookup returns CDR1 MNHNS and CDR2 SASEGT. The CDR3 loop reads CASSGMTFTQAYNEQFF. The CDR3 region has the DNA TGTGCCAGCAGTGGAATGACCTTCACGCAGGCCTACAATGAGCAGTTCTTC.

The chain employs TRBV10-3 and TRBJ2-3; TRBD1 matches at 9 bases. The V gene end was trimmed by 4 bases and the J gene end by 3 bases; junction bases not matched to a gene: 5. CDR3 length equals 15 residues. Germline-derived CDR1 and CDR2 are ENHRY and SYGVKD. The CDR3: CAISGTGGWTDTQYF. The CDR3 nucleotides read TGTGCCATCAGTGGAACAGGGGGCTGGACAGATACGCAGTATTTT.

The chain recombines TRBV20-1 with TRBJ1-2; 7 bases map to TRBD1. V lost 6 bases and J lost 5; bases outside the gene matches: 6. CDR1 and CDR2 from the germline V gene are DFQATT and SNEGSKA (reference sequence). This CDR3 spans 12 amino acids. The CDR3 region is CSAHRGSYGYTF. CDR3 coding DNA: TGCAGTGCCCACAGGGGCTCTTATGGCTACACCTTC.

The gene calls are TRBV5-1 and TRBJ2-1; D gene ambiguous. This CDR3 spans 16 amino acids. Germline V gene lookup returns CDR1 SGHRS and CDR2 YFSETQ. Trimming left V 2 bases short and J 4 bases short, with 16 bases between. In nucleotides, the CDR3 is TGCGCCAGCAGCTTTTATACTGGAACGGAATACAATGAGCAGTTCTTC. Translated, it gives CASSFYTGTEYNEQFF.

The CDR3 sequence is CASSLAYSGNYNEQFF. The CDR3 nucleotides read TGTGCCAGCAGCTTAGCTTACAGCGGAAACTACAATGAGCAGTTCTTC. This rearrangement joins TRBV7-8 to TRBJ2-1, with a tentative D call TRBD2 (5 bases). The CDR3 has 16 amino acids. V was shortened by 0 bases and J by 3 bases, with 12 bases between the two germline ends. Germline lookup yields CDR1 SGHVS and CDR2 FQNEAQ. Full variable domain (outside the CDR3, taken from reference TRBV7-8 and TRBJ2-1): GAGVSQSPRYKVAKRGQDVALRCDPISGHVSLFWYQQALGQGPEFLTYFQNEAQLDKSGLPSDRFFAERPEGSVSTLKIQRTQQEDSAVYLCASSLAYSGNYNEQFFGPGTRLTVL.

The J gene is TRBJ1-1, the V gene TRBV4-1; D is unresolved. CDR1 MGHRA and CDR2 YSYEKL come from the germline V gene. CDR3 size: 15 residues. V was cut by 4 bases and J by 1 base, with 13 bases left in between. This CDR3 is CASSPPGFKNTEAFF. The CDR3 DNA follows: TGCGCCAGCAGCCCCCCGGGGTTCAAGAACACTGAAGCTTTCTTT.

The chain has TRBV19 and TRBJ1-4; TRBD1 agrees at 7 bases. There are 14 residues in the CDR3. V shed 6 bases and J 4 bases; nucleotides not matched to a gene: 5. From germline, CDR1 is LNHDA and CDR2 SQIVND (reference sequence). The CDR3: CASRQDRLNEKLFF. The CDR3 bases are TGTGCCAGTAGACAGGACAGGCTTAATGAAAAACTGTTTTTT.

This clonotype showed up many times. CDR3 in amino acids: CASSSSALGYEQYF. As DNA, the CDR3 is TGTGCCAGCAGCTCCTCCGCACTGGGCTACGAGCAGTACTTC. The gene calls are TRBV11-3 and TRBJ2-7; D is unclear. V gave up 4 bases and J gave up 3 bases, with 13 bases separating them. The CDR3 loop spans 14 amino acids. Germline V gene data show CDR1 as SGHNT and CDR2 as YENEEA. The full variable domain, rest sourced from reference TRBV11-3 and TRBJ2-7, is EAGVVQSPRYKIIEKKQPVAFWCNPISGHNTLYWYLQNLGQGPELLIRYENEEAVDDSQLPKDRFSAERLKGVDSTLKIQPAELGDSAVYLCASSSSALGYEQYFGPGTRLTVT.

CDR3 DNA: TGTGCCAGCAGCTCGGGAGCGGGAGAAAACACCGGGGAGCTGTTTTTT. This translates into CASSSGAGENTGELFF. The rearrangement uses TRBV7-3 and TRBJ2-2; 8 bases align to TRBD2. Germline CDR1 SGHTA, CDR2 FQGTGA. The CDR3 totals 16 residues. After removal of 4 bases from V and 2 bases from J, the junction contained 6 bases not matched to a gene.

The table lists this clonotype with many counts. The CDR3, as DNA: TGCAGCGTTGAATCGTTAGCGGGCAGCTCCTACAATGAGCAGTTCTTC. Residues: CSVESLAGSSYNEQFF. The chain couples TRBV29-1 to TRBJ2-1, with 7 bases lining up with TRBD2. The V segment lost 2 bases and the J segment 0 bases; nucleotides outside the gene matches: 7. Germline V CDR1 and CDR2: SQVTM, ANQGSEA. There are 16 residues in the CDR3.

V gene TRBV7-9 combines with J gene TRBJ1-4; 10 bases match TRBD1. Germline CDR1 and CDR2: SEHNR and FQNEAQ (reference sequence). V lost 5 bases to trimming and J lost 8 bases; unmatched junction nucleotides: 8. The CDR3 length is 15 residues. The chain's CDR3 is CASSPWDRGQEKLFF. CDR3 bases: TGTGCCAGCAGCCCCTGGGACAGGGGACAAGAAAAACTGTTTTTT.

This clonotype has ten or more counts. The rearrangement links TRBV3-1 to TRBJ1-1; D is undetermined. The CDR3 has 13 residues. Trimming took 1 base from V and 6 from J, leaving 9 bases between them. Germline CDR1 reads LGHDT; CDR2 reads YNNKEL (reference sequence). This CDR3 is CASSQARFAEAFF. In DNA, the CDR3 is TGTGCCAGCAGCCAAGCCAGGTTCGCTGAAGCTTTCTTT.

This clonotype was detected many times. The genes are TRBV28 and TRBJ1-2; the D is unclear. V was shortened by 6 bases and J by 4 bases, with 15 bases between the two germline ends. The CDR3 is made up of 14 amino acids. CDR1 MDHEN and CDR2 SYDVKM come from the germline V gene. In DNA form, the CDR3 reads TGTGCCAGCAGGAAACCTGGGGTTGGCTATGGCTACACCTTC. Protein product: CASRKPGVGYGYTF.